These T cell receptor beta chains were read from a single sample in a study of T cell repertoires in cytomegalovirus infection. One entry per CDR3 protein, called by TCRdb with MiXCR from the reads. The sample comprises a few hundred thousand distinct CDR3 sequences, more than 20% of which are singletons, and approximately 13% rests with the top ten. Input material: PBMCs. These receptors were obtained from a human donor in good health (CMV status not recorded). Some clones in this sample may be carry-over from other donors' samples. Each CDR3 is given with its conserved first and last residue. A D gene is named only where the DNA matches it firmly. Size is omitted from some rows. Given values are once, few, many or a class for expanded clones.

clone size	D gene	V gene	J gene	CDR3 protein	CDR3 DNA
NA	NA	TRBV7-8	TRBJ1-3	CASSLIPPRDSGNTIYF	TGTGCCAGCAGCTTAATCCCCCCTCGGGACTCTGGAAACACCATATATTTT
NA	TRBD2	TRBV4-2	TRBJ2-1	CASSQQRLGLADYNEQFF	TGTGCCAGCAGCCAACAGCGGCTCGGACTAGCGGACTACAATGAGCAGTTCTTC
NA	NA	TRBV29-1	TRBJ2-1	CSVEDRFF	TGCAGCGTTGAAGATAGGTTCTTC
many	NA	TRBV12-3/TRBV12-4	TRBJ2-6	CASSLRGSGANVLTF	TGTGCCAGCAGCTTAAGGGGCTCTGGGGCCAACGTCCTGACTTTC
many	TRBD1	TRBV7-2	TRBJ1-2	CASSEGTGRANYGYTF	TGTGCCAGCAGCGAGGGGACAGGGAGAGCTAACTATGGCTACACCTTC
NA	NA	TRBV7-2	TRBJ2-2	CASSLMGLKAANTGELFF	TGTGCCAGCAGCTTGATGGGTTTGAAAGCCGCGAACACCGGGGAGCTGTTTTTT
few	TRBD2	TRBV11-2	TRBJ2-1	CCSGKYNEQFF	TGTTGTAGCGGGAAGTACAATGAGCAGTTCTTC
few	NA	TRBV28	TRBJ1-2	CASSLIGSPYGYTF	TGTGCCAGCAGTTTAATCGGCAGCCCCTATGGCTACACCTTC
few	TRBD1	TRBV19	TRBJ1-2	CASRRTGIYGYTF	TGTGCCAGTAGGAGGACAGGAATTTATGGCTACACCTTC
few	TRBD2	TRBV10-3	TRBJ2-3	CAISESLADTDTQYF	TGTGCCATCAGTGAGTCACTAGCGGACACAGATACGCAGTATTTT
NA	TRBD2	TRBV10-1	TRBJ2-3	CASSEALAGFTDTQYF	TGCGCCAGCAGTGAGGCACTAGCGGGGTTCACAGATACGCAGTATTTT
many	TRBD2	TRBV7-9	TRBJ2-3	CASSRTSGRAGTDTQYF	TGTGCCAGCAGTCGTACTAGCGGGAGGGCGGGCACAGATACGCAGTATTTT
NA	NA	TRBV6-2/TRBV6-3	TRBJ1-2	CASRFLWGYTF	TGTGCCAGCAGATTTTTGTGGGGCTACACCTTC
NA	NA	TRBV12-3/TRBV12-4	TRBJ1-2	CASSHVWTIGYTF	TGTGCCAGCAGTCACGTCTGGACAATCGGCTACACCTTC
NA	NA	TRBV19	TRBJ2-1	CASSISGGTGTVLNEQFF	TGTGCCAGTAGTATCTCAGGCGGTACCGGGACCGTTCTCAATGAGCAGTTCTTC
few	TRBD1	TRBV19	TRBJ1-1	CASSVDREGTEAFF	TGTGCCAGTAGTGTCGACAGGGAGGGAACTGAAGCTTTCTTT
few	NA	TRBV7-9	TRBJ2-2	CASSLSFGTGELFF	TGTGCCAGCAGCTTATCGTTCGGCACCGGGGAGCTGTTTTTT
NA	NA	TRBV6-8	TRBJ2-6	CASSYWGTGANVLTF	TGTGCCAGCAGTTACTGGGGGACTGGGGCCAACGTCCTGACTTTC
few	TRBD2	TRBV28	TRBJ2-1	CASSVWTSGRYEQFF	TGTGCCAGCAGTGTCTGGACTAGCGGCCGTTATGAGCAGTTCTTC
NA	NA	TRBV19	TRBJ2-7	CASSIRPGRTYEQYF	TGTGCCAGTAGTATTCGGCCAGGGAGGACCTACGAGCAGTACTTC
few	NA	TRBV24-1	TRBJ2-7	CATSDRGTSEQYF	TGTGCCACCAGTGACCGCGGGACATCCGAGCAGTACTTC
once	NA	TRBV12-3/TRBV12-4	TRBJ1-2	CASSKSPQGSVGYTF	TGTGCCAGCAGTAAATCCCCCCAGGGATCGGTCGGCTACACCTTC
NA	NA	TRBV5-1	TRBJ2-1	CASRGVLTNEQFF	TGCGCCAGCAGGGGCGTTTTGACGAATGAGCAGTTCTTC
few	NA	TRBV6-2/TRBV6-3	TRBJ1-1	CASSYSGGVAVRNTEAFF	TGTGCCAGCAGTTACTCCGGGGGAGTGGCGGTTAGAAACACTGAAGCTTTCTTT
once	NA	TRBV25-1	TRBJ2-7	CASRQELFGEQYF	TGTGCCAGCAGGCAGGAGCTCTTTGGCGAGCAGTACTTC
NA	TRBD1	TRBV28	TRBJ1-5	CASSLSGTAGGQPQHF	TGTGCCAGCAGTTTATCTGGGACAGCCGGCGGACAGCCCCAGCATTTT
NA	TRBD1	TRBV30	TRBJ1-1	CAWSPRTGVGTEAFF	TGTGCCTGGAGTCCCAGGACAGGGGTGGGCACTGAAGCTTTCTTT
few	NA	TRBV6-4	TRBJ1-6	CASSVFAVTGSSSYNSPLHF	TGTGCCAGCAGTGTTTTCGCAGTCACCGGATCAAGCTCCTATAATTCACCCCTCCACTTT
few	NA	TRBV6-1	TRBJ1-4	CASSSQREKLFF	TGTGCCAGCAGTTCCCAACGCGAAAAACTGTTTTTT
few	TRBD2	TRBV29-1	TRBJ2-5	CSVHEGGETQYF	TGCAGCGTTCACGAGGGAGGGGAGACCCAGTACTTC
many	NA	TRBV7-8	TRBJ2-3	CASSSEVVSPTDTQYF	TGTGCCAGCAGCTCCGAGGTCGTAAGCCCCACAGATACGCAGTATTTT
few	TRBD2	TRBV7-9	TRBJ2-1	CASSLYTGTSGLYNEQFF	TGTGCCAGCAGCCTCTATACTGGGACTAGCGGGCTCTACAATGAGCAGTTCTTC
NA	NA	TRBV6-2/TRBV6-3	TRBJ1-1	CASSYSWDNGCF	TGTGCCAGCAGTTACTCTTGGGACAACGGGTGTTTT
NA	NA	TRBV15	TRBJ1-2	CATSRDPPEVPDRYGYTF	TGTGCCACCAGCAGAGATCCTCCGGAGGTGCCAGATCGCTATGGCTACACCTTC
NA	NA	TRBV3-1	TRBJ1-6	CASSQAAYNSPLHF	TGTGCCAGCAGCCAAGCGGCTTATAATTCACCCCTCCACTTT
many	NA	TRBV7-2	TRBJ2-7	CASSLRSRNEQYF	TGTGCCAGCAGCTTAAGGTCCCGAAACGAGCAGTACTTC
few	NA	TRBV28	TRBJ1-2	CASSTRRAGDDPYGYTF	TGTGCCAGCAGTACCAGGAGGGCAGGAGACGATCCATATGGCTACACCTTC
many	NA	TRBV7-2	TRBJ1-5	CASSSQGNNQPQHF	TGTGCCAGCAGCTCACAGGGTAACAATCAGCCCCAGCATTTT
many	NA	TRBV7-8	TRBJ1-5	CASSLRRNSNQPQHF	TGTGCCAGCAGCCTCCGTCGGAATAGCAATCAGCCCCAGCATTTT
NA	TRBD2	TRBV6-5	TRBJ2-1	CASSYLLAGAGNEQFF	TGTGCCAGCAGTTATCTTCTAGCGGGAGCAGGAAATGAGCAGTTCTTC
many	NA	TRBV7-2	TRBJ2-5	CASTSRGETQYF	TGTGCCAGCACTAGCCGGGGGGAGACCCAGTACTTC
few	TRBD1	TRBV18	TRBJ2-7	CASSPPGQGGNEQYF	TGTGCCAGCTCACCACCGGGACAGGGGGGGAACGAGCAGTACTTC
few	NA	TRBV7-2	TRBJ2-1	CASSPGAWGGEQFF	TGTGCCAGCAGCCCAGGGGCCTGGGGGGGTGAGCAGTTCTTC
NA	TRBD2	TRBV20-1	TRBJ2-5	CSALAGRKETQYF	TGCAGTGCGTTAGCGGGGAGGAAAGAGACCCAGTACTTC
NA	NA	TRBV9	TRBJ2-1	CASSVETRTGQFF	TGTGCCAGCAGCGTAGAAACGCGAACGGGGCAGTTCTTC
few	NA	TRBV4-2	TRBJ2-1	CASSHGLEGEQFF	TGTGCCAGCAGCCATGGGCTCGAGGGTGAGCAGTTCTTC
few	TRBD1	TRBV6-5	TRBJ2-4	CASRRAGGWIQYF	TGTGCCAGCAGGAGGGCAGGGGGTTGGATTCAGTACTTC
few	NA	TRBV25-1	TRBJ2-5	CASSEYASGETQYF	TGTGCCAGCAGTGAATATGCGAGTGGGGAGACCCAGTACTTC
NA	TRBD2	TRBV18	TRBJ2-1	CASSRAGLAQDYNEQFF	TGTGCCAGCTCGCGAGCTGGACTAGCGCAAGACTACAATGAGCAGTTCTTC
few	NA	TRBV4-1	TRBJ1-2	CASSQRGGYTF	TGCGCCAGCAGCCAGCGGGGTGGCTACACCTTC
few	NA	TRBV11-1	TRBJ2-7	CASSRMGQTSYEQYF	TGTGCCAGCAGCCGAATGGGCCAGACCTCCTACGAGCAGTACTTC
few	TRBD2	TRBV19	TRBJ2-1	CATSTSGSDNEQFF	TGTGCCACCTCAACTAGCGGGAGTGACAATGAGCAGTTCTTC
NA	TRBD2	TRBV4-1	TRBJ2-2	CASSQDPGRDTGELFF	TGCGCCAGCAGCCAAGATCCAGGGAGGGACACCGGGGAGCTGTTTTTT
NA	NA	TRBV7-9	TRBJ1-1	CASSLGSSNEAFF	TGTGCCAGCAGCTTAGGTAGCAGTAACGAAGCTTTCTTT